Each of the 28 T cell receptor beta chains below was sequenced from the same sample in a study of cytomegalovirus exposure and HLA in healthy donors. It was with 60 Vbeta and 13 Jbeta primers that the PCR ran. Generated by immunoSEQ multiplex PCR, the TCRdb table keeps only in-frame clones and is missing some. The table records 120,000 to 150,000 clones, around 73% of them present only once. Sequenced: PBMCs. Receptors were obtained from a woman aged 40 to 50 in good health and CMV-seronegative.

The chain combines TRBV28 with TRBJ2-5, with 7 bases aligning to TRBD1. After removal of 1 base from V and 5 bases from J, the junction contained 13 bases not matched to a gene. The CDR3 length is 17 residues. CDR1 and CDR2 from the germline V gene are MDHEN and SYDVKM. The CDR3: CASSLLGDRVRMETQYF. CDR3 bases: TGTGCCAGCAGTTTATTGGGAGACAGGGTAAGGATGGAGACCCAGTACTTC. The whole variable domain, filled in from reference TRBV28 and TRBJ2-5, reads DVKVTQSSRYLVKRTGEKVFLECVQDMDHENMFWYRQDPGLGLRLIYFSYDVKMKEKGDIPEGYSVSREKKERFSLILESASTNQTSMYLCASSLLGDRVRMETQYFGPGTRLLVL.

This chain links TRBV10-1 with TRBJ2-5; perhaps TRBD1 as D (5 bases). This CDR3 spans 13 amino acids. Trimming removed 6 bases at V and 9 bases at J, with 17 bases between. Germline lookup yields CDR1 WNHNN and CDR2 SYGVQD (reference sequence). The CDR3 bases are TGCGCCAGCAGCCCGAATTCCAGGGTACCCCAGTACTTC. Its protein is CASSPNSRVPQYF.

The gene calls are TRBV10-3 and TRBJ2-7; D is perhaps TRBD1 (6 bases). The V gene lost 6 bases and the J gene lost 7 bases, with 16 bases spanning the gap. Germline V gene sequence: CDR1 ENHRY, CDR2 SYGVKD. This CDR3 comprises 13 residues. The DNA of the CDR3 is TGTGCCATCAGGGGTACACAGGGTGCAGAGCAGTACGTC. Translation gives CAIRGTQGAEQYV.

This clone was counted a few times. J is TRBJ2-7 and V is TRBV7-6; a possible D gene is TRBD2 (5 bases). Trimming took 6 bases from V and 3 from J, leaving 12 bases between them. The CDR3 totals 13 residues. Germline lookup yields CDR1 SGHVS and CDR2 FNYEAQ. As DNA, the CDR3 is TGTGCCAGCAGTTCCGGGGTGTTCTACGAGCAGTACTTC. It is translated as CASSSGVFYEQYF. Supplemented by reference TRBV7-6 and TRBJ2-7, the full variable domain reads GAGVSQSPRYKVTKRGQDVALRCDPISGHVSLYWYRQALGQGPEFLTYFNYEAQQDKSGLPNDRFSAERPEGSISTLTIQRTEQRDSAMYRCASSSGVFYEQYFGPGTRLTVT.

The CDR3 sequence: CASSGSGRDYGYTF. For the CDR3, the DNA is TGTGCCAGCAGTGGATCAGGGAGGGACTATGGCTACACCTTC. V is TRBV2 and J is TRBJ1-2; TRBD1 might be the D (5 bases). Between the trimmed V and J ends, which lost 4 bases and 3 bases, there was a span of 12 bases. CDR1 is SNHLY and CDR2 is FYNNEI in the germline V gene. This CDR3 contains 14 residues.

The chain is built from TRBV7-9 and TRBJ1-4; 7 bases fit TRBD1. The germline CDR1 and CDR2 sequences are SEHNR and FQNEAQ (reference sequence). V shed 5 bases, J shed 7 bases, and the junction held 7 bases outside the gene matches. This CDR3 contains 14 residues. The CDR3 here is CASSPQGVREKLFF. Here the CDR3 DNA reads TGTGCCAGCAGCCCCCAGGGGGTCCGTGAAAAACTGTTTTTT.

This clone came up once. The DNA of the CDR3 is TGCGCCAGCAGCCAAGGCGACAGGGATTTTGAGACCCAGTACTTC. This gives the protein CASSQGDRDFETQYF. V gene TRBV4-1 combines with J gene TRBJ2-5, with TRBD1 identical over 7 bases. Germline lookup yields CDR1 MGHRA and CDR2 YSYEKL. The CDR3 extends over 15 amino acids. The V gene end was trimmed by 1 base and the J gene end by 5 bases; junction bases not matched to a gene: 7.

As regards this clone: A read error may account for a junction end that differs from germline. This sequence joins TRBV7-9 and TRBJ1-1; TRBD1 matches at 9 bases. CDR1 is SEHNR, CDR2 FQNEAQ, per germline (reference sequence). This CDR3 has 15 amino acids. CDR3 residues: CSSSNAQGALTEAFF. The CDR3 bases are TGTTCCAGCAGTAACGCACAGGGGGCTCTCACTGAAGCTTTCTTT. The full variable domain, completed using reference TRBV7-9 and TRBJ1-1, is DTGVSQNPRHKITKRGQNVTFRCDPISEHNRLYWYRQTLGQGPEFLTYFQNEAQLEKSRLLSDRFSAERPKGSFSTLEIQRTEQGDSAMYLCSSSNAQGALTEAFFGQGTRLTVV.

The chain couples TRBV5-1 to TRBJ2-1; D may be TRBD2 (7 bases). V gave up 7 bases and J gave up 6 bases, with 29 bases separating them. The CDR3 runs to 18 residues. The germline gives CDR1 SGHRS, CDR2 YFSETQ. In DNA, the CDR3 is TGCGCCAGCTCATCAATGGGGGGGGAGGGGGGCCTGAGCAATGAGCAGTTCTTC. This translates into CASSSMGGEGGLSNEQFF. Complete variable domain (other parts from reference TRBV5-1 and TRBJ2-1): KAGVTQTPRYLIKTRGQQVTLSCSPISGHRSVSWYQQTPGQGLQFLFEYFSETQRNKGNFPGRFSGRQFSNSRSEMNVSTLELGDSALYLCASSSMGGEGGLSNEQFFGPGTRLTVL.

The chain links TRBV18 to TRBJ1-1; 7 bases map to TRBD1. Germline V lookup: CDR1 KGHSH, CDR2 LQKENI. The CDR3 is made up of 18 amino acids. V gave up 1 base and J gave up 10 bases; unmatched junction bases: 21. The CDR3 region has the DNA TGTGCCAGCTCACCACAAAGTTTGTCCTGGGACAGCCCGATTGGAGCTTTCTTT. It yields the protein CASSPQSLSWDSPIGAFF.

The rearrangement joins TRBV5-1 to TRBJ1-1; a possible D gene is TRBD1 (6 bases). The CDR3 loop spans 14 amino acids. Trimming pared 5 bases from V and 1 base from J, leaving 12 bases between. Germline V lookup: CDR1 SGHRS, CDR2 YFSETQ. The CDR3 DNA sequence: TGCGCCAGCAGGGGACAAGGGGAGAACACTGAAGCTTTCTTT. Translating it yields CASRGQGENTEAFF.

This clone was detected ten times or more. This chain joins TRBV7-9 and TRBJ1-3; 9 nucleotides align to TRBD1. The CDR3 sequence is 15 residues long. J gave up 4 bases and V 6 bases, and 7 bases lay outside the gene matches. Germline CDR1 is SEHNR and CDR2 is FQNEAQ (reference sequence). CDR3: CASRGQGTDGNTIYF. In nucleotides, the CDR3 is TGTGCCAGCAGGGGACAGGGTACTGACGGAAACACCATATATTTT.

The CDR3 protein is CASSSRKSSYNEQFF. The CDR3 DNA sequence: TGTGCCAGCTCTAGCCGCAAAAGCTCCTACAATGAGCAGTTCTTC. This sequence joins TRBV7-3 and TRBJ2-1; TRBD2 is a possible D gene (5 bases). CDR1 is SGHTA and CDR2 is FQGTGA in the germline V gene. Trimming pared 8 bases from V and 0 bases from J, leaving 14 bases between. This CDR3 contains 15 residues.

The CDR3 DNA is TGTGCCAGCAGTGAAGTTTTTCCGCACGGAGGATACAATCAGCCCCAGCATTTT. Protein sequence: CASSEVFPHGGYNQPQHF. The chain employs TRBV6-1 and TRBJ1-5; D is unclear. The CDR3 consists of 18 residues. The germline V and J ends were trimmed by 1 base and 3 bases, with 19 bases remaining between them. CDR1 and CDR2 (germline): MNHNS, SASEGT.

J is TRBJ2-7 and V is TRBV5-1, with 11 bases fitting TRBD1. The ends lost 7 bases at V and 6 bases at J; junction bases unmatched: 9. The CDR3 loop spans 14 amino acids. Germline V gene sequence: CDR1 SGHRS, CDR2 YFSETQ. The CDR3 DNA follows: TGCGCCAGCTCTGAGGGACAGGGGGGCCTCGAGCAGTACGTC. Protein: CASSEGQGGLEQYV.

The chain uses TRBV14 and TRBJ1-6; 7 nucleotides match TRBD1. The trim removed 0 bases at V and 4 bases at J, leaving 9 bases unmatched. CDR3 length: 18 residues. Germline-derived CDR1 and CDR2 are SGHDN and FVKESK. The CDR3 reads CASSQDYYRGSYNSPLHF. Written as DNA, the CDR3 is TGTGCCAGCAGCCAAGATTATTACAGGGGCAGTTATAATTCACCCCTCCACTTT.

This clone was found once. The chain recombines TRBV7-3 with TRBJ2-1; D may be TRBD2 (7 bases). The germline V gene encodes CDR1 SGHTA and CDR2 FQGTGA. CDR3 size: 15 residues. V lost 3 bases and J lost 8, with 17 bases in between. The CDR3 coding sequence is TGTGCCAGCAGCTTGAAGGGGGGGCCAGGCTATGAGCAGTTCTTC. This codes for CASSLKGGPGYEQFF.

The chain carries TRBV2 and TRBJ1-3; D call uncertain. The CDR3 contains 12 residues. Per germline, CDR1 SNHLY and CDR2 FYNNEI. Trimming shortened V by 4 bases and J by 8 bases, and 9 bases separated the two germline ends. The CDR3 DNA follows: TGTGCCAGCAGTGCAGAGGGCTACACCATATATTTT. Protein: CASSAEGYTIYF.

To note about this clone: One junction end disagrees with the germline gene, perhaps due to a read error. The chain carries TRBV5-1 and TRBJ2-5; D is unclear. CDR3 length equals 13 residues. Germline CDR1 is SGHRS and CDR2 is YFSETQ. The CDR3 sequence is CASSLGLQEAQYF. DNA for the CDR3: TGCGCCAGCAGCTTGGGACTGCAAGAGGCCCAGTACTTC.

V usage is TRBV6-1 and J usage is TRBJ2-1, with 11 bases lining up with TRBD2. The trim removed 7 bases at V and 1 base at J, leaving 3 bases unmatched. This CDR3 has 15 amino acids. The germline V gene has CDR1 MNHNS and CDR2 SASEGT. The CDR3: CASKLAGVSYNEQFF. CDR3 sequence (DNA): TGTGCCAGCAAACTAGCGGGGGTTTCCTACAATGAGCAGTTCTTC.

This chain joins TRBV15 and TRBJ2-3, with D perhaps matching TRBD1 (6 bases). Germline V gene lookup returns CDR1 LNHNV and CDR2 YYDKDF (reference sequence). This CDR3 has 12 amino acids. The ends were cut back, 4 bases at V and 5 bases at J, with 7 bases in the middle. CDR3 region: CATSKQGDTQYF. CDR3 nucleotides: TGTGCCACCAGCAAACAGGGAGATACGCAGTATTTT.

The chain is built from TRBV10-1 and TRBJ2-7; 12 positions match TRBD2. V was clipped by 6 bases and J by 3 bases; unmatched bases: 18. Germline V gene lookup returns CDR1 WNHNN and CDR2 SYGVQD (reference sequence). The CDR3 spans 19 residues. The CDR3 DNA reads as TGCGCCAGCAGAATCTCACTAGCGGGGGGCCCCAGGACAAACTACGAGCAGTACGTC. Its protein product is CASRISLAGGPRTNYEQYV.

The chain carries TRBV18 and TRBJ2-5; TRBD2 agrees at 7 bases. This CDR3 is built from 16 residues. J lost 3 bases, V lost 6 bases, and 13 bases had no gene match. Germline CDR1 KGHSH, CDR2 LQKENI. CDR3 loop: CASSPRGGDEKETQYF. DNA for the CDR3: TGTGCCAGCTCTCCTCGCGGGGGTGACGAGAAAGAGACCCAGTACTTC.

The chain's CDR3 is CASSYSTGNQPQHF. The CDR3, as DNA: TGTGCCAGCAGTTACTCGACAGGCAATCAGCCCCAGCATTTT. This chain connects TRBV6-5 to TRBJ1-5; TRBD1 is a possible D gene (5 bases). Germline V gene lookup returns CDR1 MNHEY and CDR2 SVGAGI. Trimming pared 0 bases from V and 2 bases from J, leaving 5 bases between. The CDR3 runs to 14 residues.

The genes are TRBV16 and TRBJ1-5; no firm D call. Germline values: CDR1 KGHSY, CDR2 FQNENV. The ends were cut back, 0 bases at V and 6 bases at J, with 9 bases in the middle. This CDR3 comprises 14 residues. Written as DNA, the CDR3 is TGTGCCAGCAGCCAATCGGGCGTCGGTCAGCCCCAGCATTTT. This encodes CASSQSGVGQPQHF.

In DNA form, the CDR3 reads TGCGCCAGCGCAGCGATACCCCGGGACAGTGGGAGGCCCCTCCACTTT. Translated, it gives CASAAIPRDSGRPLHF. The J gene is TRBJ1-6, the V gene TRBV4-1, with 7 positions matching TRBD1. Germline V CDR1 and CDR2: MGHRA, YSYEKL. V gave up 8 bases and J gave up 13 bases; unmatched junction bases: 20. The CDR3 totals 16 residues.

The chain employs TRBV7-2 and TRBJ2-3; D gene ambiguous. The CDR3 totals 15 residues. The germline V gene has CDR1 SGHTA and CDR2 FQGNSA. V shed 3 bases and J shed 0 bases, with 10 bases lying between them. CDR3 in amino acids: CASSFFTTSTDTQYF. For the CDR3, the DNA is TGTGCCAGCAGCTTTTTCACCACTAGCACAGATACGCAGTATTTT.

The V and J genes are TRBV7-9 and TRBJ1-1, with 8 nucleotides matching TRBD1. The V segment lost 3 bases and the J segment 1 base; nucleotides outside the gene matches: 1. The germline gives CDR1 SEHNR, CDR2 FQNEAQ (reference sequence). CDR3 length: 14 amino acids. CDR3 bases: TGTGCCAGCAGCTTCAGGGGGCGGAACACTGAAGCTTTCTTT. Its translation is CASSFRGRNTEAFF.